A single T cell receptor (beta chain) is shown here with its context. CDR1 is DFQATT, CDR2 SNEGSKA, per germline (reference sequence). There are 15 residues in the CDR3. V was pared by 3 bases and J by 2 bases, with 16 bases between. The data were obtained in a study of CD8+CD57+ T cells in acquired aplastic anemia. The patients chosen for sequencing had shown expansion of CD8+CD57+ cells (detected by flow cytometry). CDR3 and TCR beta VDJ profiling relied on genomic DNA as the template. TCRdb ran MiXCR on the reads and lists one entry per CDR3 protein. This table has just over 450,000 distinct CDR3 sequences, around 30% appearing once.

Sequenced sample: sorted CD4+, CD8+, or CD8+CD57+ T cells (not recorded which) from PBMCs. The TCR comes from a human donor with aplastic anemia. This chain connects TRBV20-1 to TRBJ2-5; D possibly corresponds to TRBD2 (6 bases). The CDR3 region is CSASSRGLRQETQYF. CDR3 in DNA: TGCAGTGCTAGCTCCCGGGGACTGAGGCAAGAGACCCAGTACTTC.